What follows is one T cell receptor beta chain and its context. This clone was observed once. This clone's antigen is unknown. Nothing much larger sits one base from this clone, and base qualities are not available. The identical CDR3 is also encoded by other nucleotide sequences in the sample. The data derive from a study of shared clonotypes between healthy human individuals (dated by TCRdb to 2019 to 2021). Context from the whole study: Three men and a couple of women, aged 18 to 49 years, made up the cohort. To increase sequencing depth and limit assay-specific biases, different laboratories used diverse techniques to prepare libraries and sequence TCR repertoires. For each donor, three plates each were used for CD4 naive and CD4 memory, two plates were used for CD8 naive, and one plate was used for CD8 memory. Between about 0.8 and 8.9 billion PBMCs per donor were obtained by leukapheresis. To estimate repertoire size and how much clonotype sharing occurs between individuals, the study deeply sequenced the blood TCR repertoires of several healthy adults. Beyond this particular receptor, the publication reports: Based on pairwise subsampling, the degree of clonotype sharing among donors was expected to be affected by sequencing depth. Naive subsets generally had larger estimated clonotype richness than memory subsets. Compared with non-shared clonotypes, clonotypes shared by all four sorted-subset donors had higher generation probabilities. Because the study included a small number of donors, the genetic and exposure-history diversity represented was limited. When four donors were compared, the shared fraction of clonotypes was about 5.5% for naive CD4, 3.5% to 4% for naive CD8, more than 2% for memory CD4, and 0.4% for memory CD8. Even with the large sequencing depth, rarefaction of the sorted-subset datasets indicated that sequencing was incomplete. Sampling was limited to blood, and TCR repertoires in tissue likely differ from TCR repertoires in blood.

TCR CDR3 regions were amplified from genomic DNA by multiplex PCR using the deep immunoSEQ assay. Genomic DNA extracted from each cell subset was distributed evenly over all wells of several immunoSEQ 96-well plates, and each plate served as one replicate. For sorted subsets, 200 ng of genomic DNA, equivalent to around 29,000 T cell genomes, went into each replicate PCR. Purified libraries were quantified with a Qubit 3.0 fluorometer, sized on a Bioanalyzer 2100, and re-quantified with the KAPA Library Quantification kit. A separate single-read 150-cycle Illumina NextSeq 550 flow cell was used to sequence each immunoSEQ 96-well plate. Under the source paper's analysis protocol: Because the immunoSEQ output held only junctional sequences and lacked quality scores, the filtering could not match the filtering applied to full-length reads. Sequences were annotated with PyIR, a Python wrapper for IgBLAST v1.9, using IMGT germline references to assign V/J genes and CDR3. Reads were removed for weak V/J assignments (E-value above 1e-6), missing CDR3, stop codons, out-of-frame junctions, or ambiguous translated residues. A V3J clonotype was defined by an identical inferred V gene, J gene, and CDR3 amino acid sequence. Percentage overlap between repertoires was computed as shared unique clonotypes divided by the size of the smaller repertoire. RTK rarefaction, the Chao1 estimator, and Recon v2.1 estimates of unobserved clonotypes were used to assess repertoire richness. For all TCRbeta clonotypes obtained by the gDNA method from a few donors, generation probabilities were computed with OLGA. Entries here come from immuneACCESS through TCRdb and include only in-frame sequences with V and J called. Some clones fail to appear in such tables; in the studies checked, an unresolved V gene covers under half of the shortfall, and the cause of the remainder is unknown. That table supplies the V and J calls and clone size; D and trimming were determined from the DNA. This sample lists under 700,000 clones; roughly 95% were detected once. The biggest ten clones account for around 0.12% of the sample.

CD8 naive samples were CD45RO-negative cells positively selected for CCR7, giving a CD45RA+CCR7+ population that excluded TemRA cells. The donors were healthy, HIV-negative adults with no recently reported acute infections or vaccinations. Every donor was a Caucasian adult living in Nashville, Tennessee, USA. Blood was obtained by leukapheresis, after which PBMCs were separated by Ficoll-Histopaque density gradient centrifugation and cryopreserved in liquid nitrogen vapor phase. Analytical flow cytometry was used to check the purity and quantity of each magnetically sorted T cell population. Genomic DNA was isolated from every sorted fraction and measured by UV absorbance on a Nanodrop 2000c. The clonotype comes from a woman aged 25 to 39 in good health. Sequenced sample: naive CD8+ T cells sorted from blood. This sample's cell subset or site label indicates: CD45RA+CCR7+.

The CDR3 has the sequence CASSPSGSYNEQFF. In nucleotide form, the sequence is TGTGCCAGCTCACCCTCAGGCTCCTACAATGAGCAGTTCTTC. This chain is built from TRBV27 and TRBJ2-1; the D gene cannot be resolved reliably. CDR1 and CDR2 are drawn from the germline V gene (reference sequence): MNHEY, SMNVEV. The CDR3, from cysteine to phenylalanine, totals 14 residues. Solely the CDR3 DNA is kept, with 42 bases framed from the first base. Trimming costs V 8 bases and J 0 bases, and their ends lie 11 bases apart.